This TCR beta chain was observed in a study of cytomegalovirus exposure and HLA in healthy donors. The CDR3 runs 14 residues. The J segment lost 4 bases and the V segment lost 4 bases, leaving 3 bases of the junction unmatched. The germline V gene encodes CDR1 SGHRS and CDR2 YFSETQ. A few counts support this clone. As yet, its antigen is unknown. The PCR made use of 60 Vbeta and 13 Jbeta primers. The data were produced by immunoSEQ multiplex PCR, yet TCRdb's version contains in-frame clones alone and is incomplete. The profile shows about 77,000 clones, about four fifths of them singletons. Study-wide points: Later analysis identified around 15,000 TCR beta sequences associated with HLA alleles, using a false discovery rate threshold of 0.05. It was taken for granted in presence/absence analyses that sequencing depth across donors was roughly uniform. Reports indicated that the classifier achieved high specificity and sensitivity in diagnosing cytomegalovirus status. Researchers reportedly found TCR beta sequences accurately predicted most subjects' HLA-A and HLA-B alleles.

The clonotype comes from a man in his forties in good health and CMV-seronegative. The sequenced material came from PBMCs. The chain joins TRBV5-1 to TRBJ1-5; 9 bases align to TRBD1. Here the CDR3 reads CASSQGTGNQPQHF. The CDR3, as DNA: TGCGCCAGCAGCCAAGGGACAGGGAATCAGCCCCAGCATTTT.